This record covers a single T cell receptor (beta chain). Its cognate antigen has yet to be identified. Per-base qualities were not stored, and no clone one base away is much larger. This sample is drawn from a study of blood T cell repertoires in COVID-19 (dated by TCRdb to the early 2020s). Describing the broader study: The collaborator samples originated in the United States, Italy and Spain and spanned the acute and convalescent phases of COVID-19. The prospective study material was composed of cDNA or gDNA derived from T cells, B-cell-depleted T cells, or PBMCs. The repertoires were released in a freely available public database intended as a resource for research on the immune response to SARS-CoV-2. The dataset comprised deeply sampled blood TCRbeta repertoires from subjects exposed to, actively infected with, or recovered from COVID-19. Where available, HLA class I and class II types were obtained from metadata supplied by the sample provider rather than from assay-based typing. The samples were drawn from two sources: the first 160 participants of the ongoing ImmuneRACE study, and approximately 1,300 subjects contributed by 6 global collaborators. Sample metadata almost always included a de-identified subject ID, COVID-19 status, age in years and sex.

Another Seattle source contributed samples from volunteer blood donors who had recovered from COVID-19. Collaborating institutions collected whole blood in K2EDTA tubes following their own protocols. For TCRbeta analysis, collaborators shipped samples in one of three forms: frozen whole blood, isolated PBMCs, or DNA extracted from either of those sample types. TCRbeta CDR3 regions were amplified from genomic DNA using the immunoSEQ Assay, a bias-controlled multiplex PCR. Concerning the study's data processing: Nucleated cell counts per sample were estimated from amplification of reference gene primers within the assay. Sequence reads were collapsed and filtered to measure the absolute abundance of every unique TCRbeta CDR3 rearrangement. For each sample, productive Simpson clonality was calculated as the square root of Simpson's diversity index over productive rearrangements. What TCRdb holds here is the immuneACCESS table cut down to in-frame rearrangements. Part of the clones is not present; checked against another copy, under half of the missing clones reflect an unresolved V gene, and the others are unexplained. V, J and clone size derive from that table, while D and trimming were established from the DNA sequence. This sample is represented by 250,000 or so clones; around 83% of them were singletons. In total, the top ten clones hold 1.5% of the sample.

What the work shows at the level of the full study, not this receptor alone: The amount of clinical and demographic metadata varied by source and participant and was provided uncurated.

The TCR was taken from a woman in her forties who had recovered from COVID-19. The sequenced sample was peripheral blood.

The CDR3 loop reads CASSRHRGDRNTGELFF. DNA sequence: TGTGCCAGCAGCCGCCATAGGGGGGACAGGAACACCGGGGAGCTGTTTTTT. The sequence is built from TRBV14 and TRBJ2-2; tentative D gene TRBD1, with 7 bases matching. V was cut back by 4 bases and J by 1 base, leaving a gap of 16 bases between them. CDR1 and CDR2 are drawn from the germline V gene: SGHDN, FVKESK. The CDR3 measures 17 amino acids from cysteine to phenylalanine. Of all the DNA, just the CDR3 is kept, 51 bases in frame from base 1.